This T cell receptor (beta chain) was profiled in a study of human T cells and chemical hapten exposure. This clonotype has just a few counts. Its antigen is unknown. Library construction involved attaching unique molecular identifiers to individual cDNA molecules, which allowed quantitative, reproducible TCR counting. TCRdb re-analysed the reads in MiXCR, keeping a single row per CDR3 protein. The sample lists several thousand distinct CDR3 sequences, just under 50% seen once, with 3.2% in the top ten. Treatment of the sample: therapeutic diphenylcyclopropenone sensitization with weekly scalp DPC. Study results and caveats: Controls formed significantly fewer large CDR3 similarity clusters than expanded TCRs did.

The specimen comprised whole blood, sampled before DPC sensitization or 2, 6, or about 24 weeks after (not recorded which). This receptor was taken from an adult with alopecia areata. Some clones in this sample may be carry-over from other donors' samples. This table probably holds off-target reads from a library built for another chain.

This chain's CDR3 is CASSIGGPGNIQYF. The CDR3 DNA is TGTGCCAGCAGTATAGGGGGCCCGGGGAACATTCAGTACTTC. The chain combines TRBV28 with TRBJ2-4; 7 bases are shared with TRBD1. V was pared by 5 bases and J by 7 bases, with 8 bases of the junction left unmatched. The CDR3 extends over 14 amino acids. In germline, CDR1 is MDHEN, CDR2 SYDVKM.